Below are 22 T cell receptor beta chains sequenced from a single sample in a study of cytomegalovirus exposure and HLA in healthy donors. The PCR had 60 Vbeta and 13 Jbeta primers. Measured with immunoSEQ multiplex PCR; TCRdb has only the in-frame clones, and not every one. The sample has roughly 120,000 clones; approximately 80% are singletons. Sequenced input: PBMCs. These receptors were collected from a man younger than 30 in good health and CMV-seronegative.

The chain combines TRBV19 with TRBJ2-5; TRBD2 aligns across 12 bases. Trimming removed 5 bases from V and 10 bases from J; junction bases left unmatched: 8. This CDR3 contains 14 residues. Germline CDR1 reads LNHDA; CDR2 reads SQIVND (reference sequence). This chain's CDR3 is CASSSGLAGQIQYF. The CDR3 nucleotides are TGTGCCAGTAGTTCGGGACTAGCGGGCCAGATCCAGTACTTC. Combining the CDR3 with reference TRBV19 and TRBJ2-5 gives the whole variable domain DGGITQSPKYLFRKEGQNVTLSCEQNLNHDAMYWYRQDPGQGLRLIYYSQIVNDFQKGDIAEGYSVSREKKESFPLTVTSAQKNPTAFYLCASSSGLAGQIQYFGPGTRLLVL.

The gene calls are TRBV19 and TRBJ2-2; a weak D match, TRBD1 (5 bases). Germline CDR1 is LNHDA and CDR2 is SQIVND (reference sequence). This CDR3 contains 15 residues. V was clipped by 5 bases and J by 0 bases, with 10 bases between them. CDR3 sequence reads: CASSSDTANTGELFF. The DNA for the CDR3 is TGTGCCAGTAGTTCGGACACCGCGAACACCGGGGAGCTGTTTTTT.

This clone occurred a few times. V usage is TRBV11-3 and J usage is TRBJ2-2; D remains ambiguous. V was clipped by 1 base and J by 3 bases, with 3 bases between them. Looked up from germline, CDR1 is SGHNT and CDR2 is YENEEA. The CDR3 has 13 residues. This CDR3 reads CASSLGDTGELFF. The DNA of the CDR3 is TGTGCCAGCAGCTTAGGCGACACCGGGGAGCTGTTTTTT.

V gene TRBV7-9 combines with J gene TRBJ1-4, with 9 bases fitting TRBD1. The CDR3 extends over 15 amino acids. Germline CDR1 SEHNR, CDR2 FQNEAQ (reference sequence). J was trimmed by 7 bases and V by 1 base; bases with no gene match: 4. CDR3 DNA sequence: TGTGCCAGCAGCTTAGGGGACAGGGTTGGTGAAAAACTGTTTTTT. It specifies CASSLGDRVGEKLFF.

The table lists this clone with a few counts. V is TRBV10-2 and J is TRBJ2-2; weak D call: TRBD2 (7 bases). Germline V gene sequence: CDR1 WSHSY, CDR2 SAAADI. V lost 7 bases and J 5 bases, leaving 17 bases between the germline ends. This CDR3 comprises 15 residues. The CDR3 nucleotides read TGCGCCAGCACTGGGGGGGCTGTCGAGACCGGGGAGCTGTTTTTT. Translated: CASTGGAVETGELFF.

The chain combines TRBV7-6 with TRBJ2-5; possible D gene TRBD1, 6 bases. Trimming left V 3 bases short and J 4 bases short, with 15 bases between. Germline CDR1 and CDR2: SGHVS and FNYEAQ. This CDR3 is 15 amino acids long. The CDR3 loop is CASSFVGSRGETQYF. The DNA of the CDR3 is TGTGCCAGCAGCTTCGTGGGGTCCAGGGGAGAGACCCAGTACTTC.

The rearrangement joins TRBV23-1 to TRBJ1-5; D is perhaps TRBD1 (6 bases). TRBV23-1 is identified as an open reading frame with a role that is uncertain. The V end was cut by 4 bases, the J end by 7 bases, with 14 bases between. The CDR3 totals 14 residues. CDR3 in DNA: TGCGCCAGCAGTCCTTCGACAGGTACGCAGCCCCAGCATTTT. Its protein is CASSPSTGTQPQHF.

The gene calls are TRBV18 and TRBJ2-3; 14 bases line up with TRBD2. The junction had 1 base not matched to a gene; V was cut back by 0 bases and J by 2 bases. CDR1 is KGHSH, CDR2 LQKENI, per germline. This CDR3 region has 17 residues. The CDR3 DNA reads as TGTGCCAGCTCACCACCGGGACTAGCGGGAGACACAGATACGCAGTATTTT. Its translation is CASSPPGLAGDTDTQYF.

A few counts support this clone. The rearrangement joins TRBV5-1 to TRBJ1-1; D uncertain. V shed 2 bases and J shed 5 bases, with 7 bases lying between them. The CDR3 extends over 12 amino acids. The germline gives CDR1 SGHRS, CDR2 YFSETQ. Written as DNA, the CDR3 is TGCGCCAGCAGCTTCGGTCTTACTGAAGCTTTCTTT. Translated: CASSFGLTEAFF.

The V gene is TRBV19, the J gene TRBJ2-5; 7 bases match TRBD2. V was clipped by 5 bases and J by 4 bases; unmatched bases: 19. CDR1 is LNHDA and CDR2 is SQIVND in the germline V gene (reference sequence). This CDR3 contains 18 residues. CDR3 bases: TGTGCCAGTAGTCTATTTATCTCGGTGGGCGGGAGTGGAGAGACCCAGTACTTC. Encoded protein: CASSLFISVGGSGETQYF.

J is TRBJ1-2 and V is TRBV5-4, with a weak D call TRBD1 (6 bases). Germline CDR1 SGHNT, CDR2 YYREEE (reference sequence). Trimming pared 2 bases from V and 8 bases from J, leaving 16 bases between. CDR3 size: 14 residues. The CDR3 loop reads CASSFTQGGGGYTF. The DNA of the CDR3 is TGTGCCAGCAGCTTCACACAGGGCGGAGGAGGCTACACCTTC. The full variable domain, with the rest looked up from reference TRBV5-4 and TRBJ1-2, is ETGVTQSPTHLIKTRGQQVTLRCSSQSGHNTVSWYQQALGQGPQFIFQYYREEENGRGNFPPRFSGLQFPNYSSELNVNALELDDSALYLCASSFTQGGGGYTFGSGTRLTVV.

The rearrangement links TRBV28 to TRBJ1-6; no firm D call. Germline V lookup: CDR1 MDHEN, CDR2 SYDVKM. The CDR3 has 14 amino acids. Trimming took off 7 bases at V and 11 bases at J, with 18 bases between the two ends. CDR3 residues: CASNTEAGFAPLHF. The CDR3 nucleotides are TGTGCCAGCAATACAGAAGCGGGGTTTGCACCCCTCCACTTT. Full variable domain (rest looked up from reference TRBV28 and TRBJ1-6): DVKVTQSSRYLVKRTGEKVFLECVQDMDHENMFWYRQDPGLGLRLIYFSYDVKMKEKGDIPEGYSVSREKKERFSLILESASTNQTSMYLCASNTEAGFAPLHFGNGTRLTVT.

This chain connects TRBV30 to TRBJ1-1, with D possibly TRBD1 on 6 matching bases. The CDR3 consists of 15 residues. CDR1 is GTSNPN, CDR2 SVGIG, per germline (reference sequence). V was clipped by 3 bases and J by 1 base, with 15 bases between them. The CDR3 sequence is CAWSPSGTPNTEAFF. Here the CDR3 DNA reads TGTGCCTGGAGCCCGTCCGGGACACCGAACACTGAAGCTTTCTTT.

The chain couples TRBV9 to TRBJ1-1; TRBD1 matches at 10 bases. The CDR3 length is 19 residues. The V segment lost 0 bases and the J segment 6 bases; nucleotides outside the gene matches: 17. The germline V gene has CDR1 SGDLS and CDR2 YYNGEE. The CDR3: CASSVAPRQGAGAMAEAFF. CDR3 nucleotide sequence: TGTGCCAGCAGCGTAGCTCCAAGACAGGGGGCCGGAGCGATGGCTGAAGCTTTCTTT.

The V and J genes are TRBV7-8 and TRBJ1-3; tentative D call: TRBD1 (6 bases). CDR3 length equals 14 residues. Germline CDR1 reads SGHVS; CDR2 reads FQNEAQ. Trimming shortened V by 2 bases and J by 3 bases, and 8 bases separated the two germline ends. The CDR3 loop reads CASSLRTDGNTIYF. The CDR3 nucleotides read TGTGCCAGCAGCTTAAGGACAGATGGAAACACCATATATTTT.

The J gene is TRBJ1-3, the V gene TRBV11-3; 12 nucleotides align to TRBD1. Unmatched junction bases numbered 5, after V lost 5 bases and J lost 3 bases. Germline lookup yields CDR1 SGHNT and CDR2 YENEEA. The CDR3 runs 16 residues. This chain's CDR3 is CASSPGTGGLGNTIYF. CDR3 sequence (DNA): TGTGCCAGCAGCCCCGGGACAGGGGGCCTTGGAAACACCATATATTTT.

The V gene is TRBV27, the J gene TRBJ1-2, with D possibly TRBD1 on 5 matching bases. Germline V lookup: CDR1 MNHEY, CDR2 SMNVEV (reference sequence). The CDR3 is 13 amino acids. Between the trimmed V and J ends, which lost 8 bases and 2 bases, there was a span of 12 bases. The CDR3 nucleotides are TGTGCCAGCGGGCATGGGGGGAACTATGGCTACACCTTC. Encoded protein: CASGHGGNYGYTF.

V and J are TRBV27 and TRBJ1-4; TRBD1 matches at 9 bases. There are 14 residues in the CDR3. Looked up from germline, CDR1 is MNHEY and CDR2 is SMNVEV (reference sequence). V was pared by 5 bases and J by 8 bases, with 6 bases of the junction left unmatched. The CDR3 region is CASSQTGGEEKLFF. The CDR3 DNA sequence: TGTGCCAGCAGTCAGACAGGGGGGGAAGAAAAACTGTTTTTT.

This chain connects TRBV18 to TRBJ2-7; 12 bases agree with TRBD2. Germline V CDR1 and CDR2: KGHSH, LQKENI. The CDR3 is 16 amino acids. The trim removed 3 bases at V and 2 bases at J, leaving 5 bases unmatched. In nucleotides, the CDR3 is TGTGCCAGCTCACCCCCGACTAGCGGGAGCACCTACGAGCAGTACTTC. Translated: CASSPPTSGSTYEQYF.

CDR3 DNA sequence: TGTGCCATCAGTTATCGACAGGGACCTTATGGCTACACCTTC. Translating gives CAISYRQGPYGYTF. The chain employs TRBV10-3 and TRBJ1-2, with TRBD1 identical over 7 bases. Germline CDR1 is ENHRY and CDR2 is SYGVKD. Germline trimming cut 5 bases from V and 5 bases from J; bases unmatched to any gene: 8. This CDR3 spans 14 amino acids.

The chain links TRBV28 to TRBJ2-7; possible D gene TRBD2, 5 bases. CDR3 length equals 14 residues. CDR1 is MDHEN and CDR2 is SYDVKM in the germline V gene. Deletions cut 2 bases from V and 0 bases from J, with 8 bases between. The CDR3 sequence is CASSLPGSSYEQYF. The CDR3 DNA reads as TGTGCCAGCAGTTTACCGGGGAGCTCCTACGAGCAGTACTTC.

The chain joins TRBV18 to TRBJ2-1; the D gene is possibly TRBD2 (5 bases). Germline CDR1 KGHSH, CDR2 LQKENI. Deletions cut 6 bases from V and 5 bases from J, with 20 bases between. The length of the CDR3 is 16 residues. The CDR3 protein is CASSRLLVGVHNEQFF. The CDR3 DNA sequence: TGTGCCAGCTCTCGACTCCTAGTGGGAGTTCACAATGAGCAGTTCTTC.